Reported below is one T cell receptor (beta chain). J lost 3 bases, V lost 4 bases, and 2 bases had no gene match. CDR3 length: 13 amino acids. These data come from a study of early T cells in non-severe SARS-CoV-2 infection. TCRdb fed the 5' RACE reads into MiXCR, producing one record per CDR3 protein. The data show some 60,000 distinct CDR3 sequences, around 10% seen once. The sequenced material came from whole blood. This chain uses TRBV6-7 with TRBJ2-5; 7 positions agree with TRBD1. TRBV6-7 qualifies as an ORF whose function is uncertain. This receptor was taken from an adult who was a healthcare worker with PCR-confirmed SARS-CoV-2 infection or an uninfected control (not recorded which). Written as DNA, the CDR3 is TGTGCCAGCAGTTTCGGACAGGAAGAGACCCAGTACTTC. Protein product: CASSFGQEETQYF.